Detailed here is one T cell receptor (beta chain). No antigen is known for it. TCRdb itself ran the 5' RACE reads through MiXCR, one entry per CDR3 protein. The sample has around 450,000 distinct CDR3 sequences, roughly 26% seen once; the top ten hold 0.75% to 0.9%. The entry originates in a study of CD8 T cells in ankylosing spondylitis. Study findings and constraints: Seemingly distinctive of ankylosing spondylitis blood was a TCR beta motif formed by eight highly homologous variants.

The origin of this receptor is a male donor with ankylosing spondylitis. The sequencing input was blood, either unsorted or a sorted T cell fraction (not recorded which).

The CDR3 region has the DNA TGTGCCAGCAGCCTATCAACCCGGGCGAATGGCTACACCTTC. Translating it yields CASSLSTRANGYTF. This rearrangement joins TRBV3-1 to TRBJ1-2; D is ambiguous. There are 14 residues in the CDR3. The germline V gene has CDR1 LGHDT and CDR2 YNNKEL (reference sequence). V lost 4 bases to trimming and J lost 6 bases, with 15 bases between them.